Listed below are T cell receptor beta chains from one sample, sequenced in a study of shared clonotypes between healthy human individuals. Clones were read by immunoSEQ multiplex PCR, and TCRdb kept only the in-frame ones, dropping some. The profile covers about 2 million clones, with about 94% appearing a single time and 0.9% to 1.5% taken by the ten largest. The sample was naive CD8+ T cells sorted from blood. All receptors come from a man aged 18 to 30 in good health. Each CDR3 is given with its conserved first and last residue. D genes are given only for firm matches. Only part of the rows carry a size: once, few, many, or a class if the clone is expanded.

J | size | V | D | DNA | CDR3
TRBJ1-2 | NA | TRBV29-1 | TRBD1 | TGCAGCGTTGAAGACAGGGGGGGCTACACCTTC | CSVEDRGGYTF
TRBJ1-5 | NA | TRBV10-2 | TRBD1 | TGCGCCAGAGACGGACAGGGGATGTGTCAGCCCCAGCATTTT | CARDGQGMCQPQHF
TRBJ2-7 | NA | TRBV28 | NA | TGTGCCAGCAGTCCCCCGGGCTGGTACGAGCAGTACTTC | CASSPPGWYEQYF
TRBJ1-6 | NA | TRBV27 | NA | TGTGCCAGCAGTCCGATCGGGGGAAATTCACCCCTCCACTTT | CASSPIGGNSPLHF
TRBJ1-1 | NA | TRBV30 | NA | TGTGCCTGGAGCGAAGACTACGGTGAAGCTTTCTTT | CAWSEDYGEAFF
TRBJ2-7 | NA | TRBV6-6 | NA | TGTGCCAGCAGTTTGGCGGGACCCTACGAGCAGTACTTC | CASSLAGPYEQYF
TRBJ2-2 | NA | TRBV12-5 | TRBD2 | TGTGCTAGTGGTTTCGTCCTCCACGCGGGGCGGGAGTCGCGCACCGGGGAGCTGTTTTTT | CASGFVLHAGRESRTGELFF
TRBJ2-1 | NA | TRBV12-2 | NA | TGTGCAAGTCGCTTAGCGGTCCTAGCGGGCCTTTTTCGCTCCTACAATGAGCAGTTCTTC | CASRLAVLAGLFRSYNEQFF
TRBJ2-2 | NA | TRBV29-1 | NA | TGCAGCGTTAAAGAGGCGAACACCGGGGAGCTGTTTTTT | CSVKEANTGELFF
TRBJ1-1 | NA | TRBV5-1 | NA | TGCGCCAGCAGCTTGAGGGGGGCGAACACTGAAGCTTTCTTT | CASSLRGANTEAFF
TRBJ2-1 | NA | TRBV11-2 | NA | TGTGCCAGCAGCGACAATAGGGCTAGCAATGAGCAGTTCTTC | CASSDNRASNEQFF
TRBJ2-3 | NA | TRBV5-1 | NA | TGCGCCAGCAGCTGGCGAGGAGGAACGCCATCTAGCACAGATACGCAGTATTTT | CASSWRGGTPSSTDTQYF
TRBJ2-7 | NA | TRBV30 | NA | TGTGCCTGGAGGTCTAGGGGCTCCTACGAGCAGTACTTC | CAWRSRGSYEQYF
TRBJ2-1 | NA | TRBV11-2 | TRBD2 | TGTGCCAGCAGCTCCTTTCTAAGCGGGAGCGGCTACAATGAGCAGTTCTTC | CASSSFLSGSGYNEQFF
TRBJ2-1 | NA | TRBV5-6 | NA | TGTGCCAGCAGCTTGGCACAGGCAATCTACAATGAGCAGTTCTTC | CASSLAQAIYNEQFF
TRBJ2-5 | NA | TRBV2 | NA | TGTGCCAGCATGGACAACCAAGAGACCCAGTACTTC | CASMDNQETQYF
TRBJ1-5 | NA | TRBV10-3 | NA | TGTGCCATCAGTGAGGGAGGGGAAAATCAGCCCCAGCATTTT | CAISEGGENQPQHF
TRBJ1-6 | NA | TRBV11-1 | NA | TGTGCCAGCAGCTTAATGTATTCACCCCTCCACTTT | CASSLMYSPLHF
TRBJ2-1 | once | TRBV9 | NA | TGTGCCAGCAGCGCACCCTCCAATGAGCAGTTCTTC | CASSAPSNEQFF
TRBJ2-7 | few | TRBV11-2 | TRBD1 | TGTGCCAGCAGCTTAGGGACAGGGAATTACGAGCAGTACTTC | CASSLGTGNYEQYF
TRBJ2-7 | NA | TRBV11-2 | NA | TGTGCCAGCAGCTTAGCCCCTCAGTACGAGCAGTACTTC | CASSLAPQYEQYF
TRBJ2-7 | NA | TRBV19 | TRBD2 | TGTGCCAGTAGTAACCCCCCAGCGGGGGACGCCTACGAGCAGTACTTC | CASSNPPAGDAYEQYF
TRBJ2-7 | NA | TRBV29-1 | NA | TGCAGCGTTGAAGCCTCCAACTACGAGCAGTACTTC | CSVEASNYEQYF
TRBJ2-7 | NA | TRBV2 | TRBD2 | TGTGCCAGCAGTGAAGGTAACGGGAGGACCTACGAGCAGTACTTC | CASSEGNGRTYEQYF
TRBJ2-7 | NA | TRBV4-2 | NA | TGTGCCAGCAGCCAAGAGAGGGGGACCTACGAGCAGTACTTC | CASSQERGTYEQYF
TRBJ2-3 | NA | TRBV7-6 | NA | TGTGCCAGCAGCTTAAGCTTAAATACGCAGTATTTT | CASSLSLNTQYF
TRBJ1-1 | once | TRBV7-8 | TRBD1 | TGTGCCAGCAGCCAACTTCAGGGGGCGTTAACTGAAGCTTTCTTT | CASSQLQGALTEAFF